What follows is one TCR beta chain and its context. The table came from immunoSEQ multiplex PCR; TCRdb's copy has only in-frame clones and leaves some out. The sample carries around 30,000 clones, roughly 70% recorded once. The germline V and J ends were trimmed by 4 bases and 2 bases, with 20 bases remaining between them. Germline CDR1 is MGHRA and CDR2 is YSYEKL. The CDR3 is made up of 17 amino acids. This sample is drawn from a study of radiotherapy plus CTLA-4 blockade in lung cancer. Here the sequenced sample was peripheral blood, taken from a patient treated with radiotherapy plus ipilimumab. The chain recombines TRBV4-1 with TRBJ2-5; weak D call: TRBD2 (7 bases). The sequence was obtained from a human donor with non-small cell lung cancer who had stable disease on radiotherapy plus ipilimumab. The CDR3 region is CASSPAGGAGHQETQYF. The CDR3 DNA follows: TGCGCCAGCAGCCCGGCCGGGGGAGCGGGACATCAAGAGACCCAGTACTTC.